The 26 T cell receptor beta chains reported below all come from one sample, sequenced in a study of coeliac disease. Generated by immunoSEQ multiplex PCR, the TCRdb table keeps only in-frame clones and is missing some. The repertoire consists of a few thousand clones, with around 49% occurring once and the leading ten covering roughly 18%. Material: intraepithelial lymphocytes from the gut. These receptors were collected from a man aged 55 to 70 with celiac disease on a gluten-free diet.

A single count supports this clone. The chain couples TRBV19 to TRBJ1-5; 8 bases agree with TRBD1. J was trimmed by 4 bases and V by 6 bases; bases with no gene match: 8. Germline CDR1 and CDR2: LNHDA and SQIVND (reference sequence). The length of the CDR3 is 15 residues. The CDR3 region is CASRPTGALNQPQHF. CDR3 nucleotide sequence: TGTGCCAGTAGACCGACAGGGGCCCTAAATCAGCCCCAGCATTTT.

This chain connects TRBV2 to TRBJ1-6; TRBD1 agrees at 7 bases. V trimming: 7 bases; J trimming: 10 bases; junction bases outside the gene matches: 4. Germline-derived CDR1 and CDR2 are SNHLY and FYNNEI. This CDR3 comprises 12 residues. CDR3 sequence: CASKDRWSPLHF. CDR3 nucleotide sequence: TGTGCCAGCAAGGACAGGTGGTCACCCCTCCACTTT.

Only a few counts were recorded for this clone. This CDR3 reads CASSLGPDRGGGYTF. CDR3 nucleotides: TGTGCCAGCAGCTTAGGGCCCGACAGGGGAGGCGGCTACACCTTC. The chain recombines TRBV7-2 with TRBJ1-2; the match to TRBD1 covers 8 bases. This CDR3 contains 15 residues. Trimming cost V 1 base and J 8 bases; bases outside gene matches: 9. Looked up from germline, CDR1 is SGHTA and CDR2 is FQGNSA.

The V call is TRBV2, the J call TRBJ1-1; 10 bases match TRBD1. Germline V gene sequence: CDR1 SNHLY, CDR2 FYNNEI. This CDR3 is 14 amino acids long. J gave up 3 bases and V 5 bases, and 3 bases lay outside the gene matches. The CDR3 protein is CASSLTGGDTEAFF. CDR3 nucleotide sequence: TGTGCCAGCAGTTTGACAGGGGGCGACACTGAAGCTTTCTTT.

This clone has just a few counts. For the CDR3, the DNA is TGTGCCACACAACAGGGGAGTTCGGGAAACACCATATATTTT. It translates to CATQQGSSGNTIYF. V usage is TRBV10-3 and J usage is TRBJ1-3; 7 bases are a match to TRBD1. CDR1 is ENHRY, CDR2 SYGVKD, per germline. The J segment lost 4 bases and the V segment lost 10 bases, leaving 10 bases of the junction unmatched. This CDR3 contains 14 residues.

In its sample, this clone ranks as large (0.1 to 1%). This chain joins TRBV6-6 and TRBJ1-2; 9 positions agree with TRBD1. Germline-derived CDR1 and CDR2 are MNHNY and SVGAGI (reference sequence). J was trimmed by 2 bases and V by 11 bases; bases with no gene match: 6. The CDR3 is 13 residues long. CDR3 region: CAAGQGTNYGYTF. CDR3 nucleotides: TGTGCCGCAGGACAGGGGACAAACTATGGCTACACCTTC.

The chain combines TRBV7-8 with TRBJ2-1; 8 nucleotides match TRBD2. V trimming: 1 base; J trimming: 1 base; junction bases outside the gene matches: 6. CDR3 length: 17 amino acids. Germline CDR1 SGHVS, CDR2 FQNEAQ. The CDR3 reads CASSLVLTGGSYNEQFF. Written as DNA, the CDR3 is TGTGCCAGCAGCTTAGTCCTGACGGGGGGGTCCTACAATGAGCAGTTCTTC.

This clone showed up just a few times. The gene calls are TRBV5-1 and TRBJ2-7; tentative D call: TRBD1 (7 bases). Germline values: CDR1 SGHRS, CDR2 YFSETQ. The length of the CDR3 is 13 residues. V was clipped by 4 bases and J by 5 bases, with 13 bases between them. The CDR3 sequence is CASSMSRGDEQYF. The CDR3 DNA is TGCGCCAGCAGCATGTCCAGGGGGGACGAGCAGTACTTC.

This rearrangement joins TRBV9 to TRBJ2-1, with no clear D. Germline V gene sequence: CDR1 SGDLS, CDR2 YYNGEE. The CDR3 runs 13 residues. The V and J ends lost 0 bases and 10 bases respectively, with 11 bases between them. The CDR3 loop reads CASSVGSGYEQFF. In nucleotides, the CDR3 is TGTGCCAGCAGCGTAGGTTCGGGTTACGAGCAGTTCTTC.

This clone was counted between two and nine times. V gene TRBV2 combines with J gene TRBJ2-5, with a tentative D call TRBD2 (6 bases). The V end lost 5 bases, the J end lost 2 bases, and 9 bases lay between the germline ends. CDR3 length: 13 residues. Per germline, CDR1 SNHLY and CDR2 FYNNEI. The CDR3 spells CASSLTRQETQYF. DNA for the CDR3: TGTGCCAGCAGTTTGACTAGACAAGAGACCCAGTACTTC.

The V call is TRBV29-1, the J call TRBJ2-7; TRBD1 matches 8 bases. The germline gives CDR1 SQVTM, CDR2 ANQGSEA. After removal of 6 bases from V and 0 bases from J, the junction contained 4 bases not matched to a gene. The CDR3 covers 13 residues. The CDR3 region is CSVDGQGSYEQYF. CDR3 nucleotide sequence: TGCAGCGTGGACGGACAGGGCTCCTACGAGCAGTACTTC.

The rearrangement uses TRBV19 and TRBJ2-5, with 11 bases that match TRBD1. The CDR3 sequence is 15 residues long. The trim removed 5 bases at V and 5 bases at J, leaving 7 bases unmatched. Germline V gene sequence: CDR1 LNHDA, CDR2 SQIVND (reference sequence). CDR3 in DNA: TGTGCCAGTAGTCACGGACAGGGGGCAGGGGAGACCCAGTACTTC. It encodes CASSHGQGAGETQYF.

The chain links TRBV10-2 to TRBJ1-1; no definite D call. Trimming left V 0 bases short and J 4 bases short, with 9 bases between. CDR3 size: 14 residues. CDR1 and CDR2 (germline): WSHSY, SAAADI. In DNA, the CDR3 is TGCGCCAGCAGTGAGTCTCGAGGTATCACTGAAGCTTTCTTT. Amino acid sequence: CASSESRGITEAFF.

The V gene is TRBV27, the J gene TRBJ2-5, with 10 bases that match TRBD2. CDR3 length: 15 residues. The germline V gene encodes CDR1 MNHEY and CDR2 SMNVEV (reference sequence). V shed 7 bases and J 3 bases; nucleotides not matched to a gene: 8. CDR3 sequence: CASIGLAGDKETQYF. The CDR3 nucleotides are TGTGCCAGCATCGGGCTAGCGGGAGACAAAGAGACCCAGTACTTC.

V gene TRBV30 combines with J gene TRBJ1-5; D is perhaps TRBD1 (6 bases). V lost 2 bases and J 6 bases, leaving 14 bases between the germline ends. CDR1 and CDR2 from the germline V gene are GTSNPN and SVGIG (reference sequence). The CDR3 contains 14 residues. The CDR3 region is CAWSFGGQGQPQHF. CDR3 coding DNA: TGTGCCTGGAGTTTCGGGGGGCAGGGTCAGCCCCAGCATTTT. Complete variable domain (other parts from reference TRBV30 and TRBJ1-5): SQTIHQWPATLVQPVGSPLSLECTVEGTSNPNLYWYRQAAGRGLQLLFYSVGIGQISSEVPQNLSASRPQDRQFILSSKKLLLSDSGFYLCAWSFGGQGQPQHFGDGTRLSIL.

V is TRBV4-1 and J is TRBJ2-1, with TRBD2 matching 8 bases. The CDR3 has 15 amino acids. V dropped 3 bases and J dropped 3; count of bases not matched to a gene: 4. Germline loops: CDR1 MGHRA, CDR2 YSYEKL. The CDR3 region is CASSHTSGSYNEQFF. CDR3 in DNA: TGCGCCAGCAGCCACACGAGCGGGAGCTACAATGAGCAGTTCTTC.

The V call is TRBV4-1, the J call TRBJ1-5, with a tentative D call TRBD1 (6 bases). CDR3 length: 15 residues. Germline values: CDR1 MGHRA, CDR2 YSYEKL. The ends were cut back, 4 bases at V and 6 bases at J, with 16 bases in the middle. CDR3 loop: CASSPTGGGGQPQHF. CDR3 sequence (DNA): TGCGCCAGCAGCCCGACCGGGGGGGGCGGTCAGCCCCAGCATTTT.

Judged by abundance, this clone is large. The chain combines TRBV25-1 with TRBJ2-1; D unclear. V was pared by 3 bases and J by 8 bases, with 11 bases between. Germline V CDR1 and CDR2: MGHDK, SYGVNS. The CDR3 consists of 13 residues. The CDR3 DNA follows: TGTGCCAGCAGTGAGAGTGGTCGCGATGAGCAGTTCTTC. Translation gives CASSESGRDEQFF.

The genes are TRBV30 and TRBJ2-2, with TRBD1 matching 10 bases. J lost 4 bases, V lost 1 base, and 3 bases had no gene match. The CDR3 is 15 amino acids. Per germline, CDR1 GTSNPN and CDR2 SVGIG (reference sequence). For the CDR3, the DNA is TGTGCCTGGAGTGGGGGACAGGGGCTCACCGGGGAGCTGTTTTTT. This sequence encodes CAWSGGQGLTGELFF. Using reference TRBV30 and TRBJ2-2 for the parts outside the CDR3, the full variable domain is SQTIHQWPATLVQPVGSPLSLECTVEGTSNPNLYWYRQAAGRGLQLLFYSVGIGQISSEVPQNLSASRPQDRQFILSSKKLLLSDSGFYLCAWSGGQGLTGELFFGEGSRLTVL.

V usage is TRBV5-1 and J usage is TRBJ2-7; D gene ambiguous. The V and J ends lost 0 bases and 2 bases respectively, with 6 bases between them. Germline CDR1 and CDR2: SGHRS and YFSETQ. The CDR3 sequence is 13 residues long. CDR3 in DNA: TGCGCCAGCAGCTTGGTTCTTACCTACGAGCAGTACTTC. Protein sequence: CASSLVLTYEQYF.

This clone has a handful of counts. The rearrangement links TRBV7-8 to TRBJ1-2; D unresolved. The CDR3 sequence is 14 residues long. CDR1 SGHVS and CDR2 FQNEAQ come from the germline V gene. Trimming left V 0 bases short and J 5 bases short, with 10 bases between. This CDR3 is CASSLALGSYGYTF. The CDR3 DNA reads TGTGCCAGCAGCTTAGCGCTGGGCAGTTATGGCTACACCTTC.

The chain links TRBV10-1 to TRBJ1-5; D is unclear. The V end lost 10 bases, the J end lost 7 bases, and 17 bases lay between the germline ends. CDR1 is WNHNN, CDR2 SYGVQD, per germline (reference sequence). The CDR3 extends over 13 amino acids. CDR3 sequence reads: CANSFHKPQPQHF. The DNA of the CDR3 is TGCGCCAACTCCTTCCATAAACCCCAGCCCCAGCATTTT.

The CDR3 DNA reads as TGCGCCAGCTTGGGACTAGCGGGGGACAATGAGCAGTTCTTC. It codes for CASLGLAGDNEQFF. The rearrangement uses TRBV10-2 and TRBJ2-1; TRBD2 matches 14 bases. Germline loops: CDR1 WSHSY, CDR2 SAAADI. The ends lost 8 bases at V and 5 bases at J; junction bases unmatched: 2. The CDR3 covers 14 residues.

The rearrangement links TRBV28 to TRBJ2-3, with 10 bases aligning to TRBD1. Germline trimming cut 9 bases from V and 4 bases from J; bases unmatched to any gene: 4. Germline assignment: CDR1 MDHEN and CDR2 SYDVKM. This CDR3 spans 13 amino acids. CDR3 sequence (DNA): TGTGCCAGTAGAGGACAGGGGGCAGATACGCAGTATTTT. Protein: CASRGQGADTQYF.

This clone appeared a few times. The V gene is TRBV7-4, the J gene TRBJ2-7, with a possible D match to TRBD2 (6 bases). The CDR3 runs 16 residues. The germline V gene encodes CDR1 SGHVT and CDR2 SQSDAQ. V lost 2 bases to trimming and J lost 6 bases, with 20 bases between them. The CDR3 DNA is TGTGCCAGCAGCTTACCACGGGGGAAGCCGCCGCCCGAGCAGTACTTC. It is translated as CASSLPRGKPPPEQYF.

This clone was observed a handful of times. This rearrangement joins TRBV4-1 to TRBJ2-7; perhaps TRBD1 as D (6 bases). Germline CDR1 MGHRA, CDR2 YSYEKL. CDR3 length equals 13 residues. V was cut by 0 bases and J by 7 bases, with 10 bases left in between. CDR3 in amino acids: CASSQDRGWEQYF. The CDR3 DNA follows: TGCGCCAGCAGCCAAGACAGGGGATGGGAGCAGTACTTC.